This TCR beta chain was sequenced for a study of blood T cell repertoires in COVID-19. Overall study context: Samples representing acute and convalescent COVID-19 were sourced from the United States, Italy and Spain. From T cells, B-cell-depleted T cells, or PBMCs came the material, which was cDNA or gDNA.

The trim removed 5 bases at V and 1 base at J, leaving 4 bases unmatched. The CDR3 has 15 residues. Per germline, CDR1 LNHDA and CDR2 SQIVND (reference sequence). Method: immunoSEQ multiplex PCR; TCRdb's copy keeps in-frame clones and lacks some. Seen here are about 190,000 clones, 70% to 90% observed once, and the top ten hold less than 7.5%. The receptor was derived from a woman between 40 and 50 years old who had recovered from COVID-19. What was sequenced was peripheral blood. The chain couples TRBV19 to TRBJ1-5; 8 bases agree with TRBD1. In DNA, the CDR3 is TGTGCCAGTAGTGGATGGACAGGGAGCAATCAGCCCCAGCATTTT. Translated: CASSGWTGSNQPQHF.